The clone carrying this T cell receptor beta chain was seen once. This record belongs to a study of CD8 T cells in Susac syndrome. In the study overall: Clinical remission applied to under ten sequenced Susac syndrome patients, and about six had active disease.

The CDR3 loop spans 15 amino acids. With V trimmed by 0 bases and J by 0 bases, 2 bases remained unmatched. Germline V gene lookup returns CDR1 SGDLS and CDR2 YYNGEE. RNA amounts of about 0.45 to 1 ug underwent reverse transcription with random hexamers. TCRdb re-derived calls from the immunoSEQ multiplex PCR reads in MiXCR, one entry per CDR3 protein. The table has roughly 89,000 distinct CDR3 sequences, 96% seen once. Material: CD8+ T cells from PBMCs. The source is a human donor with Susac syndrome. The chain employs TRBV9 and TRBJ1-1; 7 bases match TRBD1. CDR3 residues: CASSVGGTVNTEAFF. DNA of the CDR3: TGTGCCAGCAGCGTAGGGGGGACAGTGAACACTGAAGCTTTCTTT.